The 4 T cell receptor beta chains below all came from one sample that was sequenced in a study of T-cell memory formation after mild COVID-19 (dated by TCRdb to the early 2020s). The library was built by means of 5' RACE. For sequencing, an Illumina NovaSeq 6000 was employed. TCRdb reanalyzed the raw reads on its own, using fastp at Q25 for trimming and MiXCR for clone calling, and kept in-frame beta chains. Identical CDR3 protein sequences are pooled into one entry, listed with their most common genes and DNA. The sample contains 210,000 or so distinct CDR3 sequences, around 16% of them found a single time. Roughly 2.4% of the sample is held by the ten biggest clonotypes. Specimen: PBMCs or a T cell subset sorted from them (not recorded which). The receptors shown here come from an adult woman who had mild COVID-19 (a few samples of this study predate the infection). The sample titles of this study are shuffled in the database, so cell type and time point are left out; the donor was told from shared clones.

This clonotype came up a few times. The DNA of the CDR3 is TGTGCCAGCAGCTTGGGGACAAATCGCAATCAGCCCCAGCATTTT. Residues: CASSLGTNRNQPQHF. This sequence joins TRBV7-2 and TRBJ1-5; tentatively, D is TRBD1 (6 bases). There are 15 residues in the CDR3. Trimming cost V 3 bases and J 2 bases, with 11 bases left between them. Germline assignment: CDR1 SGHTA and CDR2 FQGNSA.

The chain joins TRBV20-1 to TRBJ1-4; D might be TRBD1 (6 bases). The CDR3 sequence is 15 residues long. The V gene lost 0 bases and the J gene lost 8 bases, with 16 bases spanning the gap. Germline assignment: CDR1 DFQATT and CDR2 SNEGSKA (reference sequence). Here the CDR3 DNA reads TGCAGTGCTAGAGATGGGGCACAGGGAGGGGAAAAACTGTTTTTT. Its translation: CSARDGAQGGEKLFF.

A few counts support this clonotype. The gene calls are TRBV20-1 and TRBJ2-3; D remains unclear. The CDR3 loop spans 14 amino acids. V was pared by 5 bases and J by 2 bases, with 14 bases between. Per the germline V gene, CDR1 is DFQATT and CDR2 is SNEGSKA (reference sequence). CDR3 in amino acids: CSARRWQITDTQYF. CDR3 sequence (DNA): TGCAGTGCTCGAAGGTGGCAGATCACAGATACGCAGTATTTT.

This clonotype was observed at least ten times. The chain is built from TRBV7-2 and TRBJ1-5, with 8 bases identical to TRBD1. Germline CDR1 SGHTA, CDR2 FQGNSA. This CDR3 is 17 amino acids long. J lost 0 bases, V lost 5 bases, and 9 bases had no gene match. Here the CDR3 reads CASSDTLQGDSNQPQHF. For the CDR3, the DNA is TGTGCCAGCAGCGATACCCTACAGGGGGATAGCAATCAGCCCCAGCATTTT. Drawing the rest from reference TRBV7-2 and TRBJ1-5, the complete variable domain is GAGVSQSPSNKVTEKGKDVELRCDPISGHTALYWYRQSLGQGLEFLIYFQGNSAPDKSGLPSDRFSAERTGGSVSTLTIQRTQQEDSAVYLCASSDTLQGDSNQPQHFGDGTRLSIL.